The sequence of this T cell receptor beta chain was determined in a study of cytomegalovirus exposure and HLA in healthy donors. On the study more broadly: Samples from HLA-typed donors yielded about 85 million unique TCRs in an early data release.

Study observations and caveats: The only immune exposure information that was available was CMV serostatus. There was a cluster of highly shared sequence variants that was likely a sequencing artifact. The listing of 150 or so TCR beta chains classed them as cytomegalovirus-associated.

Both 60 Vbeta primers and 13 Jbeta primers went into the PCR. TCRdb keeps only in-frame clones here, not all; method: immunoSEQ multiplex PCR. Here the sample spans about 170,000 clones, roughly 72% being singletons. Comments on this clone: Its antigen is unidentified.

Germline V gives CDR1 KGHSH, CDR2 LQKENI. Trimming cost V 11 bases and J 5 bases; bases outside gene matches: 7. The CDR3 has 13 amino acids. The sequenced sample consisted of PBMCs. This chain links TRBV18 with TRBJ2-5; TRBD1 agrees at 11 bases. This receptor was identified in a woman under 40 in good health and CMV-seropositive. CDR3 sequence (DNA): TGTGCCGCAAGGACAGGGGGCCTGGAGACCCAGTACTTC. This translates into CAARTGGLETQYF. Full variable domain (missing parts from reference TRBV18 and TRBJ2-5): NAGVMQNPRHLVRRRGQEARLRCSPMKGHSHVYWYRQLPEEGLKFMVYLQKENIIDESGMPKERFSAEFPKEGPSILRIQQVVRGDSAAYFCAARTGGLETQYFGPGTRLLVL.